The rows below give T cell receptor beta chains drawn from one sample of a study of T cell repertoires in cytomegalovirus infection. Each CDR3 protein is one row after TCRdb ran MiXCR on the reads. Among some 150,000 distinct CDR3 sequences listed, about 6.5% were seen once. The sample consisted of PBMCs. The receptors were sampled from a human donor in good health (CMV status not recorded). Some clones in this sample may be carry-over from other donors' samples. Each CDR3 is given with its conserved first and last residue. The order of the fields is V gene, J gene, CDR3 protein.

V: TRBV7-9; J: TRBJ1-6; CDR3: CASGTVNSPLHF
V: TRBV15; J: TRBJ2-3; CDR3: CATSRDLGPDTQYF
V: TRBV23-1; J: TRBJ2-7; CDR3: CASRPQGKSPYEQYF
V: TRBV7-9; J: TRBJ2-1; CDR3: CASSVAGGEQFF
V: TRBV20-1; J: TRBJ2-1; CDR3: CSARDWDPRRMGSYNEQFF
V: TRBV29-1; J: TRBJ1-2; CDR3: CSVEGFGLGDIYGYTF
V: TRBV12-3/TRBV12-4; J: TRBJ1-4; CDR3: CASSLYRGEKLFF
V: TRBV28; J: TRBJ2-1; CDR3: CASSKVTSGTYNEQFF
V: TRBV19; J: TRBJ1-1; CDR3: CASSSRDRGRSAFF
V: TRBV7-2; J: TRBJ2-5; CDR3: CASSPLAGGLETQYF
V: TRBV7-2; J: TRBJ2-3; CDR3: CASSSGLAGGPGDTQYF
V: TRBV10-3; J: TRBJ2-1; CDR3: CAISGNFSYNEQFF
V: TRBV7-3; J: TRBJ2-1; CDR3: CASSLGQPNSYNEQFF
V: TRBV2; J: TRBJ2-5; CDR3: CASSGQGGYTQYF
V: TRBV11-2; J: TRBJ2-1; CDR3: CASSFGTGALTFF
V: TRBV19; J: TRBJ2-1; CDR3: CASSMTDEQFF
V: TRBV14; J: TRBJ1-2; CDR3: CASSQVPGRDGYTF
V: TRBV7-2; J: TRBJ1-6; CDR3: CASSLVSYSPKPDSPLHF
V: TRBV6-6; J: TRBJ1-1; CDR3: CASSQGQGTEAFF
V: TRBV7-8; J: TRBJ2-3; CDR3: CASSGLGGGVTDTQYF
V: TRBV19; J: TRBJ2-7; CDR3: CASSKAREWSYEQYF
V: TRBV19; J: TRBJ2-7; CDR3: CASSEQQGAYEQYF
V: TRBV10-3; J: TRBJ1-2; CDR3: CAISGSDSGFYGYTF
V: TRBV20-1; J: TRBJ1-1; CDR3: CSAARQGLNTEAFF
V: TRBV18; J: TRBJ1-3; CDR3: CASSSTGGEAGNTIYF
V: TRBV5-4; J: TRBJ1-2; CDR3: CASSFGQSLGYTF
V: TRBV7-2; J: TRBJ2-1; CDR3: CASSSSGGLYNEQFF
V: TRBV7-8; J: TRBJ2-3; CDR3: CASSSFPDTQYF
V: TRBV20-1; J: TRBJ2-3; CDR3: CSARHPLDTQYF
V: TRBV6-6; J: TRBJ1-6; CDR3: CASRWDRESSPLHF
V: TRBV7-6; J: TRBJ2-7; CDR3: CASSPPMGYEQYF
V: TRBV7-2; J: TRBJ1-2; CDR3: CASSAQTYGYTF
V: TRBV30; J: TRBJ2-1; CDR3: CAWSRSGGALNEQFF
V: TRBV10-3; J: TRBJ2-7; CDR3: CAISERVRSSYEQYF
V: TRBV12-3/TRBV12-4; J: TRBJ1-5; CDR3: CASSLGRIGTELNSNQPQHF
V: TRBV19; J: TRBJ2-2; CDR3: CASKGGLLTGDTGELFF
V: TRBV28; J: TRBJ1-5; CDR3: CASITGVRSNQPQHF
V: TRBV29-1; J: TRBJ2-2; CDR3: CSVVRVAGANTGELFF
V: TRBV28; J: TRBJ1-4; CDR3: CASIGTTNEKLFF
V: TRBV12-3/TRBV12-4; J: TRBJ1-2; CDR3: CASRGGVNYGYTF
V: TRBV19; J: TRBJ2-1; CDR3: CASTPRAGEHNEQFF
V: TRBV24-1; J: TRBJ1-1; CDR3: CATSDEVGRYGAFF
V: TRBV7-8; J: TRBJ2-1; CDR3: CASSAYRDSGNEQFF